The subject of this entry is one T cell receptor (beta chain). What it binds is not known. The germline gives CDR1 SGHRS, CDR2 YFSETQ. Trimming shortened V by 4 bases and J by 5 bases, and 10 bases separated the two germline ends. The CDR3 has 13 amino acids. The data were obtained in a study of regulatory T cells in long-lasting Graves disease. Study-wide findings and caveats: Gene preferences differed: TRBV28, TRBJ1-2, TRBJ2-5 in persistent cases.

CDR3-region Arm-PCR and iRepertoire HTBI primers produced the TCR beta libraries. TCRdb re-analysed the multiplex PCR reads in MiXCR, keeping a single row per CDR3 protein. This table holds a few hundred thousand distinct CDR3 sequences, 15% to 20% found once. The time point was: newly diagnosed GD, antithyroid drugs for less than 3 months. PBMC-derived RNA was used for the TCR library. These sequences were also reported in another study, on T cells in Graves' hyperthyroidism and ophthalmopathy.

The receptor comes from a woman aged 18-29 years with Graves disease. The chain joins TRBV5-1 to TRBJ2-1; possible D gene TRBD2, 5 bases. Material: peripheral blood mononuclear cells (PBMCs), obtained at new diagnosis, from a patient treated with antithyroid drugs. CDR3 amino acids: CASSPASHNEQFF. The CDR3 nucleotides are TGCGCCAGCAGCCCCGCTAGCCACAATGAGCAGTTCTTC.